This TCR beta chain was identified in a study of PD-1 blockade in classical Hodgkin lymphoma. Concerning this clone itself: What it binds is unknown.

This CDR3 region has 17 residues. CDR1 is SEHNR, CDR2 FQNEAQ, per germline (reference sequence). V was cut by 4 bases and J by 3 bases, with 21 bases left in between. This table comes from immunoSEQ multiplex PCR, and its TCRdb copy is limited to in-frame clones, with some not included. The table lists approximately 100,000 clones, around 88% of them singletons. All patients experienced relapse after autologous stem cell transplantation, and brentuximab vedotin exposure was variable. Points from the study as a whole: Complete responders started with a diversity level that resembled newly diagnosed patients at baseline.

The chain joins TRBV7-9 to TRBJ1-2; D is perhaps TRBD1 (5 bases). The sequencing used peripheral blood mononuclear cells (PBMCs), collected before the second cycle of nivolumab. The TCR sequence derives from a human donor with classical Hodgkin lymphoma. The DNA for the CDR3 is TGTGCCAGCAGCTCACGACCCGGGACGGCCCCATACTATGGCTACACCTTC. Amino acids: CASSSRPGTAPYYGYTF.